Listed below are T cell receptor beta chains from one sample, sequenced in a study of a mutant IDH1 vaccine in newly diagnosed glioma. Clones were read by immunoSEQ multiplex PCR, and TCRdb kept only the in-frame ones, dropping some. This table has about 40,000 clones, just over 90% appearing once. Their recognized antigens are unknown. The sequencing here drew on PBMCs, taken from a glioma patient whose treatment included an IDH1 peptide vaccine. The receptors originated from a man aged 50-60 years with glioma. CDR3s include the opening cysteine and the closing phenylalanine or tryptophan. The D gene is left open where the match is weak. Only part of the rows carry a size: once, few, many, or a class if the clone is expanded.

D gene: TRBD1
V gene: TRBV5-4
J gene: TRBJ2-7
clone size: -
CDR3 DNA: TGTGCCAGCAGCCCAAACAGGGGTTTAAACGAGCAGTACTTC
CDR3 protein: CASSPNRGLNEQYF

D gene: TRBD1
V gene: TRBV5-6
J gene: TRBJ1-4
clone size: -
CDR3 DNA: TGTGCCAGCAGCTTGCCGACAGGGGGTAATGAAAAACTGTTTTTT
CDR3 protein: CASSLPTGGNEKLFF

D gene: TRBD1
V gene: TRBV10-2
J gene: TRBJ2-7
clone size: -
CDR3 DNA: TGCGCCAGCAGGTCAGGGGGCGCGGGCTACGAGCAGTACTTC
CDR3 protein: CASRSGGAGYEQYF

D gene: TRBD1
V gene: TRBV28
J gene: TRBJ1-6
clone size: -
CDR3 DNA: TGTGCCAGCAGCACACCGGGACAGGGGGAGAATTCACCCCTCCACTTT
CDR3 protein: CASSTPGQGENSPLHF

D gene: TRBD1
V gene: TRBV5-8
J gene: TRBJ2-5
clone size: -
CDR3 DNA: TGTGCCAGCAGCTCCCCGGGGACAGGTTTCCAAGAGACCCAGTACTTC
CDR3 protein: CASSSPGTGFQETQYF

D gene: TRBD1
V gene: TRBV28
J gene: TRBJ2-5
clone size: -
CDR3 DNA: TGTGCCAGCAGTTTGTCGACAGGGGGGAAGACCCAGTACTTC
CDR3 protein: CASSLSTGGKTQYF

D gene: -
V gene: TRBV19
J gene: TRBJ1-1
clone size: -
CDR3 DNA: TGTGCCAGTAGTGTGACAGCGAACACTGAAGCTTTCTTT
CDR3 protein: CASSVTANTEAFF

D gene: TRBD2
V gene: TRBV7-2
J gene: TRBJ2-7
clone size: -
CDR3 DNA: TGTGCCAGCAGCTTAGGGGGCGGGAGAATTGTCTACGAGCAGTACTTC
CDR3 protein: CASSLGGGRIVYEQYF

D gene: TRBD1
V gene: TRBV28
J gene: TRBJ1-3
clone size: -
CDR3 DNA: TGTGCCAGCAGTTCAATTGGACAGGGCTCTGGAAACACCATATATTTT
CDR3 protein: CASSSIGQGSGNTIYF

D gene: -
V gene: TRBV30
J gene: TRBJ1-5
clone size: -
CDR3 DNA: TGTGCCTGGAGTGGTGGGGGTATACGGAATCAGCCCCAGCATTTT
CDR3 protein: CAWSGGGIRNQPQHF

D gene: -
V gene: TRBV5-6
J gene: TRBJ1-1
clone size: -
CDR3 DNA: TGTGCCAGCAGCCCTGGCCCGGGATCGAACACTGAAGCTTTCTTT
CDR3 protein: CASSPGPGSNTEAFF

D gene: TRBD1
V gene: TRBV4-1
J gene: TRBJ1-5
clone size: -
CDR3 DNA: TGCGCCAGCAGCACGACAGGGGGCTGGAATCAGCCCCAGCATTTT
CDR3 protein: CASSTTGGWNQPQHF

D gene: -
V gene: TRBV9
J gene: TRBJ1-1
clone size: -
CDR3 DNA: TGTGCCAGCAGCGTCCGGACAGACTTGAACACTGAAGCTTTCTTT
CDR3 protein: CASSVRTDLNTEAFF

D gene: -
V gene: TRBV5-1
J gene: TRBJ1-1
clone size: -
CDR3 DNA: TGCGCCAGCAGCTACACCTATGGGGGGACGAACACTGAAGCTTTCTTT
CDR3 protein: CASSYTYGGTNTEAFF

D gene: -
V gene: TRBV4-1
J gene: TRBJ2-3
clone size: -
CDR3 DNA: TGCGCCAGCAGCCAAGATGGCCCAGATACGCAGTATTTT
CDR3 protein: CASSQDGPDTQYF

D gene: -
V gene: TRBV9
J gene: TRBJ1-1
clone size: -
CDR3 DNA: TGTGCCAGCAGCATACAGGAATCGAACACTGAAGCTTTCTTT
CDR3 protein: CASSIQESNTEAFF

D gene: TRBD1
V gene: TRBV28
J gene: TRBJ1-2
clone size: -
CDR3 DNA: TGTGCCAGTTTCCGGGACAGCAACTATGGCTACACCTTC
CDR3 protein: CASFRDSNYGYTF

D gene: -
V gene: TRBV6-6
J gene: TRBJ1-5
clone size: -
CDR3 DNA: TGTGCCAGCAGTTCCGCCCATGATTTGAGCCATCAGCCCCAGCATTTT
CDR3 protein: CASSSAHDLSHQPQHF

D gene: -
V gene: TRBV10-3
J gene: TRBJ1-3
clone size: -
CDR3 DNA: TGTGCCACCTTTAGTAGGGCCTCTGGAAACACCATATATTTT
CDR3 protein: CATFSRASGNTIYF

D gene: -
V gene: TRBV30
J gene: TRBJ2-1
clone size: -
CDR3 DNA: TGTGCCTGGAGTCGGGACTTGAATGAGCAGTTCTTC
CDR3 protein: CAWSRDLNEQFF

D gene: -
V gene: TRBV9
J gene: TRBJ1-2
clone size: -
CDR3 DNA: TGTGCCAGCAGCGGGGTAAGGGGGGGGGATGGCTACACCTTC
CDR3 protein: CASSGVRGGDGYTF

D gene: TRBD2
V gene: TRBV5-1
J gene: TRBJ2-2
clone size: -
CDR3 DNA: TGCGCCAGCAGCTCGACTAGCGGGAGGGCCTGGGGGGAGCTGTTTTTT
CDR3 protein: CASSSTSGRAWGELFF

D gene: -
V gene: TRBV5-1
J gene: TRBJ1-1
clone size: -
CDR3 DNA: TGCGCCAGCAGCTTGGCGGGGGCGAGGGGAACTGAAGCTTTCTTT
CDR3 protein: CASSLAGARGTEAFF

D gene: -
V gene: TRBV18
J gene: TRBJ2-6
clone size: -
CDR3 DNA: TGTGCCAGCTCAGCTAGTTGGGACATACAAAGTCGGGCCAACGTCCTGACTTTC
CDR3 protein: CASSASWDIQSRANVLTF

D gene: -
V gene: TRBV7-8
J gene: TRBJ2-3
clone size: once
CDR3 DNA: TGTGCCAGCAGCCTGGGAGGACACAGGGCTACAGATACGCAGTATTTT
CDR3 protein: CASSLGGHRATDTQYF

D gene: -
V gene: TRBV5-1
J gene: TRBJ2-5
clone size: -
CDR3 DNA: TGCGCCGGCAGCCCCGGGAGCACGGAGACCCAGTACTTC
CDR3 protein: CAGSPGSTETQYF

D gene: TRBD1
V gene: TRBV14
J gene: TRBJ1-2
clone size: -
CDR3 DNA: TGTGCCAGCAGCCAATCCGGGACAGGGGACTATGGCTACACCTTC
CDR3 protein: CASSQSGTGDYGYTF

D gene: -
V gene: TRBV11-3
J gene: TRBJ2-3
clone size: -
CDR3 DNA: TGTGCCAGCTCCAAGGCCCGCACAGATACGCAGTATTTT
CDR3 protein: CASSKARTDTQYF

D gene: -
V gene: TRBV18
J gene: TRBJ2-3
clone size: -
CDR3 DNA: TGTGCCAGCTCACCACCAGGGACAGATACGCAGTATTTT
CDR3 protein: CASSPPGTDTQYF

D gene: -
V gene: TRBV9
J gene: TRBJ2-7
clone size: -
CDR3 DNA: TGTGCCAGCAGCGTATCGGGGTTGGGCGAGCAGTACTTC
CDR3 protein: CASSVSGLGEQYF

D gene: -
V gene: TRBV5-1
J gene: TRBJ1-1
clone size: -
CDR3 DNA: TGCGCCAGCAGCCCCGGGCCGGGGATGAACACTGAAGCTTTCTTT
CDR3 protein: CASSPGPGMNTEAFF

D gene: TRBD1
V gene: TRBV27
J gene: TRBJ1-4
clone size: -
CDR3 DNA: TGTGCCAGCAGTTCGCGGACAGGGGCGGGGGAAAAACTGTTTTTT
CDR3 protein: CASSSRTGAGEKLFF

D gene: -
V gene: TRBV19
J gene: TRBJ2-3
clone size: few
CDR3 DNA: TGTGCCAGTAGTATCCGGAGAAGCACAGATACGCAGTATTTT
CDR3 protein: CASSIRRSTDTQYF

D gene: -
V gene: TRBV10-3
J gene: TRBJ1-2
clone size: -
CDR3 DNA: TGTGCCATCAGTGAGTCGATATCAGGGCGCAACTATGGCTACACCTTC
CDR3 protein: CAISESISGRNYGYTF

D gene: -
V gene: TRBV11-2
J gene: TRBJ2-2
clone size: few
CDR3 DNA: TGTGCCAGCAGCCACAGGCCGAACACCGGGGAGCTGTTTTTT
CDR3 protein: CASSHRPNTGELFF

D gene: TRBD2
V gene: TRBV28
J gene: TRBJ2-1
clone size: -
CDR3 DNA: TGTGCCAGCACCCCGACTAGCGGGAGATACAATGAGCAGTTCTTC
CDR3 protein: CASTPTSGRYNEQFF

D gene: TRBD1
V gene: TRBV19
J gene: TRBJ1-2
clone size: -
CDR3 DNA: TGTGCCAGTAGTATAACAGGGGGCAAGTCTGGCTACACCTTC
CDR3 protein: CASSITGGKSGYTF

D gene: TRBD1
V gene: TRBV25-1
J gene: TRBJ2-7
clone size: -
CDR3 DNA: TGTGCCAGCAGTGACCGCGGGACAGGCTACGAGCAGTACTTC
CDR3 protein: CASSDRGTGYEQYF